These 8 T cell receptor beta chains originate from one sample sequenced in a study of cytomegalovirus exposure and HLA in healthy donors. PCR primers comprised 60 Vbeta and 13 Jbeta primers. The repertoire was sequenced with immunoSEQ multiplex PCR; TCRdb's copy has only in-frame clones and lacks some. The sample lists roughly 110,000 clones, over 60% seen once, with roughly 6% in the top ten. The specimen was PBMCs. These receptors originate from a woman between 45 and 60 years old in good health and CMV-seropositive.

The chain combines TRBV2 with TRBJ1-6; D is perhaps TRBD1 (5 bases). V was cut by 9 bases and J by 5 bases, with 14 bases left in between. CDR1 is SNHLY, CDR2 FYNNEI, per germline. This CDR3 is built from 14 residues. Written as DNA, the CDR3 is TGTGCCAGAGACAGTTTGGGGAATAATTCACCCCTCCACTTT. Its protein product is CARDSLGNNSPLHF.

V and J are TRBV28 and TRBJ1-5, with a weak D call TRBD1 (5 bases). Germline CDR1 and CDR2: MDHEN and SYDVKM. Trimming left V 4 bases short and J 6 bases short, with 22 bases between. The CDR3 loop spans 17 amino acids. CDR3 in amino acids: CASSSLKGAHLVQPQHF. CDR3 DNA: TGTGCCAGCAGTTCCTTGAAAGGGGCACACTTAGTTCAGCCCCAGCATTTT.

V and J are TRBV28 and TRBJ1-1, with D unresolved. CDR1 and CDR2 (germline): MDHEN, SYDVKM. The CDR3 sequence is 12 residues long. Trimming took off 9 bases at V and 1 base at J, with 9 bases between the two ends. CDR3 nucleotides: TGTGCCAGTCTAGGAACGAACACTGAAGCTTTCTTT. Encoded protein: CASLGTNTEAFF.

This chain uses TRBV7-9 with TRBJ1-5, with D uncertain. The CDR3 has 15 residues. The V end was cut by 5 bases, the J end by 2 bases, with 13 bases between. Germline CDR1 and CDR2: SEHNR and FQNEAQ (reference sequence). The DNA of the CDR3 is TGTGCCAGCAGCCCCAGCGGTGTGCGCAATCAGCCCCAGCATTTT. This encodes CASSPSGVRNQPQHF.

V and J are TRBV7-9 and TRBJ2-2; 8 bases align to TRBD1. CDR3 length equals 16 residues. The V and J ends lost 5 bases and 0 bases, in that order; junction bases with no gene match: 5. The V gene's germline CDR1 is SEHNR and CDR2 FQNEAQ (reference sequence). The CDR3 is CASSRQGATNTGELFF. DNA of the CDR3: TGTGCCAGCAGCAGGCAGGGGGCGACGAACACCGGGGAGCTGTTTTTT.

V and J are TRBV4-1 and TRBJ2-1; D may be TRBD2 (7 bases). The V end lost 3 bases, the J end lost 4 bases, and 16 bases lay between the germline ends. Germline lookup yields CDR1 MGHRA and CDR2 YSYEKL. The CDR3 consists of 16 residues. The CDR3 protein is CASSQLRGAGYNEQFF. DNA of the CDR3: TGCGCCAGCAGCCAGTTACGGGGGGCCGGGTACAATGAGCAGTTCTTC.

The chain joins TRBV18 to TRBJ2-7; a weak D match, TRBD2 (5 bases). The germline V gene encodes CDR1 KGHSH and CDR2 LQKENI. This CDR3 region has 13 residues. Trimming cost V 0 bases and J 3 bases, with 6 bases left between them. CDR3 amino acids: CASSPPGSYEQYF. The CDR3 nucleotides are TGTGCCAGCTCACCACCAGGGAGCTACGAGCAGTACTTC.

CDR3 sequence: CASSIAGHSNQPQHF. The CDR3 region has the DNA TGTGCCAGTAGTATAGCAGGGCATAGCAATCAGCCCCAGCATTTT. The V call is TRBV19, the J call TRBJ1-5; the D gene is possibly TRBD1 (5 bases). The V end was cut by 1 base, the J end by 0 bases, with 7 bases between. The CDR3 runs 15 residues. From germline, CDR1 is LNHDA and CDR2 SQIVND (reference sequence). Full variable domain (remainder filled in from reference TRBV19 and TRBJ1-5): DGGITQSPKYLFRKEGQNVTLSCEQNLNHDAMYWYRQDPGQGLRLIYYSQIVNDFQKGDIAEGYSVSREKKESFPLTVTSAQKNPTAFYLCASSIAGHSNQPQHFGDGTRLSIL.